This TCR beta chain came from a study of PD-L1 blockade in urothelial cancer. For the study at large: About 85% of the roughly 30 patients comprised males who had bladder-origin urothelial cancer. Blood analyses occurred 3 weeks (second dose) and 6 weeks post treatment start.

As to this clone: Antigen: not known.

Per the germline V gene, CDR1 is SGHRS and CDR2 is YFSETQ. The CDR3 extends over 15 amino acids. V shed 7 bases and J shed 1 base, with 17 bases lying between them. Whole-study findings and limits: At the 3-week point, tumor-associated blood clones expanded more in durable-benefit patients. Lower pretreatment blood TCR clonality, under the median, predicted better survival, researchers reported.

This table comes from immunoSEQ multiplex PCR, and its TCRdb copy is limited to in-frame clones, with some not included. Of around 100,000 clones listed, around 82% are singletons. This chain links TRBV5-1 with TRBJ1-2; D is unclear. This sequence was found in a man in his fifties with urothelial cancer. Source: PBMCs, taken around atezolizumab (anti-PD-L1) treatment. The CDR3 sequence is CASVLLGGLNYGYTF. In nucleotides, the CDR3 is TGCGCCAGCGTCCTATTGGGCGGACTTAACTATGGCTACACCTTC. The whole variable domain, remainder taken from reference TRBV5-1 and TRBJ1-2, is KAGVTQTPRYLIKTRGQQVTLSCSPISGHRSVSWYQQTPGQGLQFLFEYFSETQRNKGNFPGRFSGRQFSNSRSEMNVSTLELGDSALYLCASVLLGGLNYGYTFGSGTRLTVV.